This T cell receptor (beta chain) was observed in a study of CD8 T cells in ankylosing spondylitis. Study-wide results and limits: The study looked at matched synovial fluid samples from ankylosing spondylitis patients. Disease-linked clones were reported to be significantly enriched there. One TCR beta motif, made up of about 8 highly homologous variants, appeared characteristic of ankylosing spondylitis blood.

V dropped 5 bases and J dropped 0 bases, with 11 bases sitting between them. This CDR3 comprises 14 residues. Germline CDR1 and CDR2: DFQATT and SNEGSKA (reference sequence). On this clonotype itself: What it recognizes is unknown.

TCRdb passed the 5' RACE reads through MiXCR, listing each CDR3 protein once. In the table there are about 800,000 distinct CDR3 sequences, approximately 12% of which are singletons. V and J are TRBV20-1 and TRBJ1-5; D unclear. The source of this sequence is a male donor with ankylosing spondylitis. Sequencing used blood, either unsorted or a sorted T cell fraction (not recorded which). In nucleotides, the CDR3 is TGCAGTGCTGCCCCGGAGACTAGCAATCAGCCCCAGCATTTT. Translation: CSAAPETSNQPQHF.